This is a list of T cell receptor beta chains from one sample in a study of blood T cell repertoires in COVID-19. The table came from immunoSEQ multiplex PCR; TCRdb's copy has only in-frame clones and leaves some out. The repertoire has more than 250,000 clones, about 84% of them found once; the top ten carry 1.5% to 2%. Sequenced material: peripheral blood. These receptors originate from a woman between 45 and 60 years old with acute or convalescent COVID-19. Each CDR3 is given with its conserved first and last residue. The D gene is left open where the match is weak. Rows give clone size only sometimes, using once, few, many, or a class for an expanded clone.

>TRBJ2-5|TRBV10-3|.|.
CAISDAGLKETQYF
TGTGCCATCAGTGACGCGGGACTGAAAGAGACCCAGTACTTC
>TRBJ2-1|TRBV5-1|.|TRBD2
CASSLVAGGAYNEQFF
TGCGCCAGCAGCTTGGTGGCGGGAGGGGCCTACAATGAGCAGTTCTTC
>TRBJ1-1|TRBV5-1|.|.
CASSLRQANTEAFF
TGCGCCAGCAGCCTGAGACAGGCAAACACTGAAGCTTTCTTT
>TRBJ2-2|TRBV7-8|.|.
CASSSAWGESGELFF
TGTGCCAGCAGCTCTGCATGGGGGGAGTCCGGGGAGCTGTTTTTT
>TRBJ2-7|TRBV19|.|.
CASSIGQANEQYF
TGTGCCAGTAGTATTGGGCAGGCCAACGAGCAGTACTTC
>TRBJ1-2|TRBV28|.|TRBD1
CASRPTGPPYGYTF
TGTGCCAGCAGACCGACAGGGCCGCCGTATGGCTACACCTTC
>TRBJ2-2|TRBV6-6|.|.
CASTRPPTGELFF
TGTGCCAGCACCCGTCCCCCCACCGGGGAGCTGTTTTTT
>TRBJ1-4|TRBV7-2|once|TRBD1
CASSLGTGTGSEKLFF
TGTGCCAGCAGCTTAGGGACCGGGACAGGGTCTGAAAAACTGTTTTTT
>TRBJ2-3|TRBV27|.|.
CASSFRTASTDTQYF
TGTGCCAGCAGTTTCCGTACTGCTAGCACAGATACGCAGTATTTT
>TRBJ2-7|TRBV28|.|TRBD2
CASSLSTLAERLYEQYF
TGTGCCAGCAGTCTTAGCACCCTAGCGGAGCGCCTCTACGAGCAGTACTTC
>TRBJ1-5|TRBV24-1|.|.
CATSDFGRQPQHF
TGTGCCACCAGTGATTTTGGGCGTCAGCCCCAGCATTTT
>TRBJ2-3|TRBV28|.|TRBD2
CASSALTSGNTDTQYF
TGTGCCAGCAGTGCCTTGACTAGCGGGAACACAGATACGCAGTATTTT
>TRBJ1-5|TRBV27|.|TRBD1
CASSFAGTGVSNQPQHF
TGTGCCAGCAGTTTCGCCGGGACAGGGGTAAGCAATCAGCCCCAGCATTTT
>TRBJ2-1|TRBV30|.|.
CAAKDTSSYNEQFF
TGTGCCGCAAAAGATACAAGCTCCTACAATGAGCAGTTCTTC
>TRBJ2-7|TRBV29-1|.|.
CSVPTEDLRGEQYF
TGCAGCGTCCCTACCGAAGACCTCCGGGGCGAGCAGTACTTC
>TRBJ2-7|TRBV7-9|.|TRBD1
CASSLGTEKPYEQYF
TGTGCCAGCAGCCTAGGGACAGAGAAGCCCTACGAGCAGTACTTC
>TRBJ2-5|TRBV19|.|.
CATLLRRVPQETQYF
TGTGCCACCTTACTTAGGCGGGTTCCCCAAGAGACCCAGTACTTC
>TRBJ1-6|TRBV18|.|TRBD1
CASSPSGGEGSPLHF
TGTGCCAGCTCACCATCAGGGGGCGAGGGGTCACCCCTCCACTTT
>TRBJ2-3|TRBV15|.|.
CATSTAGRTDTQYF
TGTGCCACCAGCACTGCGGGACGGACAGATACGCAGTATTTT
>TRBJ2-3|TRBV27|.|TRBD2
CASSSLGLAGVDTQYF
TGTGCCAGCAGTTCCCTGGGACTAGCGGGAGTGGATACGCAGTATTTT
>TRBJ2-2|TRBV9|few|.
CASSVSSAGGELFF
TGTGCCAGCAGCGTCTCGAGCGCGGGCGGGGAGCTGTTTTTT
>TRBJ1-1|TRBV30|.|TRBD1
CAWSTGTGGTEAFF
TGTGCCTGGAGTACCGGGACAGGGGGCACTGAAGCTTTCTTT
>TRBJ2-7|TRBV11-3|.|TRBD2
CASSLGGTTAEQYF
TGTGCCAGCAGCTTAGGTGGGACTACGGCCGAGCAGTACTTC
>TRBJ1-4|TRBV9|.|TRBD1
CASSEPLTGNDEKLFF
TGTGCCAGCAGCGAACCACTGACAGGGAATGATGAAAAACTGTTTTTT
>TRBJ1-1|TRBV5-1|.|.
CASSIQGQETEAFF
TGCGCCAGCAGCATACAGGGCCAGGAGACTGAAGCTTTCTTT
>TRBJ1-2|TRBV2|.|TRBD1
CASRKRTGSNYGYTF
TGTGCCAGCAGGAAGAGGACAGGGTCTAACTATGGCTACACCTTC
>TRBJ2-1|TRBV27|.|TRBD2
CASSPRTSGSPYNEQFF
TGTGCCAGCAGTCCCCGGACTAGCGGGAGCCCTTACAATGAGCAGTTCTTC
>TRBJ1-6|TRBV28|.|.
CASSSPQGTPPLHF
TGTGCCAGCAGTTCCCCTCAGGGGACCCCACCCCTCCACTTT
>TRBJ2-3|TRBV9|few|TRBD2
CASSVRAGGPGTDTQYF
TGTGCCAGCAGCGTACGAGCGGGAGGGCCCGGGACAGATACGCAGTATTTT
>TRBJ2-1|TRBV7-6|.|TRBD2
CASGPSGRNEQFF
TGTGCCAGCGGGCCTAGCGGGAGGAACGAGCAGTTCTTC
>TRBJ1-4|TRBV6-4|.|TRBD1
CASSGQGGKLFF
TGTGCCAGCAGTGGACAGGGGGGAAAACTGTTTTTT
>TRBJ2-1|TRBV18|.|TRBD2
CASSPIMTSGNNEQFF
TGTGCCAGCTCACCGATAATGACTAGCGGGAACAATGAGCAGTTCTTC
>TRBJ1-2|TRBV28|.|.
CASSTRNYGYTF
TGTGCCAGCAGTACCAGGAACTATGGCTACACCTTC
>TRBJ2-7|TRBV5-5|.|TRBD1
CASSLTRILTGGTYEQYF
TGTGCCAGCAGCTTGACTAGGATTTTGACAGGGGGGACCTACGAGCAGTACTTC
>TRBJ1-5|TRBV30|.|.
CAWMQAGVLGGNQPQHF
TGTGCCTGGATGCAGGCAGGGGTGCTTGGGGGCAATCAGCCCCAGCATTTT
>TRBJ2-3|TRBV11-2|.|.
CASTPGGGDTQYF
TGTGCCAGCACCCCGGGGGGCGGAGATACGCAGTATTTT
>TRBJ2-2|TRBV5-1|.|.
CASSFPGTNTGELFF
TGCGCCAGCAGCTTCCCGGGGACGAACACCGGGGAGCTGTTTTTT
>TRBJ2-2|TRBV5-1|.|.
CASSRNGDGAGELFF
TGCGCCAGCAGCCGGAACGGGGATGGGGCCGGGGAGCTGTTTTTT
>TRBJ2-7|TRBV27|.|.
CASSLGGYEQYF
TGTGCCAGCAGTCTCGGCGGCTACGAGCAGTACTTC
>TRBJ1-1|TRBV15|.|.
CATSRDLGAGNTEAFF
TGTGCCACCAGCAGAGATTTGGGTGCGGGGAACACTGAAGCTTTCTTT
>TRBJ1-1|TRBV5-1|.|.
CASSPLPNTEAFF
TGCGCCAGCTCCCCACTCCCAAACACTGAAGCTTTCTTT